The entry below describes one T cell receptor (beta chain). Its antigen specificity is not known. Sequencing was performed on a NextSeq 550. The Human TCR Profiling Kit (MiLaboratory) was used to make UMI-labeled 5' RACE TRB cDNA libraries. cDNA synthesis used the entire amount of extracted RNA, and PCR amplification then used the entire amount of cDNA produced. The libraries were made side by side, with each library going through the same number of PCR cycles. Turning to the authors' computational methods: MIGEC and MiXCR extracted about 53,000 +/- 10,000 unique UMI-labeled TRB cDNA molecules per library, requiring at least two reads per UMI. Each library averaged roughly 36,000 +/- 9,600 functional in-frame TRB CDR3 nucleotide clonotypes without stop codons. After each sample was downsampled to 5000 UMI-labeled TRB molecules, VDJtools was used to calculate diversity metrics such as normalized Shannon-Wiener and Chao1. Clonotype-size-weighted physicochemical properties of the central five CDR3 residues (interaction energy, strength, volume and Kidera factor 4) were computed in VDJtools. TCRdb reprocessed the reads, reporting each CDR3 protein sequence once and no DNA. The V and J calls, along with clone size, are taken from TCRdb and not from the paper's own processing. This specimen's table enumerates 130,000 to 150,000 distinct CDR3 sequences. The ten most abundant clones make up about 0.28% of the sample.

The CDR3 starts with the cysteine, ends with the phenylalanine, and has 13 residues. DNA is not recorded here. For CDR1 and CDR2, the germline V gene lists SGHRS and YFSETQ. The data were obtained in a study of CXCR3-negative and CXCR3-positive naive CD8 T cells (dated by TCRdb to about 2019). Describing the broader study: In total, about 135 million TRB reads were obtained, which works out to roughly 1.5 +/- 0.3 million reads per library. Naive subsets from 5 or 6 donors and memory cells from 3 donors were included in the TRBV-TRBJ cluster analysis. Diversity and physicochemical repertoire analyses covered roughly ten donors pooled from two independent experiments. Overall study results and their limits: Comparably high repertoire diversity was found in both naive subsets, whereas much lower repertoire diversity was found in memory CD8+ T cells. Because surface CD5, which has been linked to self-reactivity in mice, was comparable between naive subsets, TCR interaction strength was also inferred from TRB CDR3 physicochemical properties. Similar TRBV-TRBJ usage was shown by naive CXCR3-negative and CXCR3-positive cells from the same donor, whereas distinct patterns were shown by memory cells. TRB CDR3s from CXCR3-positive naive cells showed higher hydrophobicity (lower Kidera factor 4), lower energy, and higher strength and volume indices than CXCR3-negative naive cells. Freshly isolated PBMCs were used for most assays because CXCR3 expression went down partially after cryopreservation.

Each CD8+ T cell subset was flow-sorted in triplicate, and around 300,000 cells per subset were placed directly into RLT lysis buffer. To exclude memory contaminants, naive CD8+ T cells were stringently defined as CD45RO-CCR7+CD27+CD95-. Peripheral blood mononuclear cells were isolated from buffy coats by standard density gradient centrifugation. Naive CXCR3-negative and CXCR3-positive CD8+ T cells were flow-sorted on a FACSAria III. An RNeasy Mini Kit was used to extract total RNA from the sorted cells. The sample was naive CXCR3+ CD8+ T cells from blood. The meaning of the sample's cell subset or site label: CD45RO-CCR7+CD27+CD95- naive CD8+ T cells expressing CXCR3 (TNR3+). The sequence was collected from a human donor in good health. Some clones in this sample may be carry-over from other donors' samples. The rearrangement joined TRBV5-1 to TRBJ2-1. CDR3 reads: CASSLPTYNEQFF.